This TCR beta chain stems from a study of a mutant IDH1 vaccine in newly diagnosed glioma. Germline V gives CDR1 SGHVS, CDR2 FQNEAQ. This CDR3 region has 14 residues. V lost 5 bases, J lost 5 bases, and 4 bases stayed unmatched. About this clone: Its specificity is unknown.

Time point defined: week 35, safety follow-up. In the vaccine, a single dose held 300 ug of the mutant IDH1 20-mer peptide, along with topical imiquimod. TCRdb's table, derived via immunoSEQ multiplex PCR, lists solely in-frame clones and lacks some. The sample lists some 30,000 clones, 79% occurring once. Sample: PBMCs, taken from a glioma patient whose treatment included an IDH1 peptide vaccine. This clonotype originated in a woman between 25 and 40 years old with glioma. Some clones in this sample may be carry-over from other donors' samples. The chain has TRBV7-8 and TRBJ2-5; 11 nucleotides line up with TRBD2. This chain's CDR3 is CASSRLAGTETQYF. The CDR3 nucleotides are TGTGCCAGCAGCAGACTAGCGGGAACGGAGACCCAGTACTTC. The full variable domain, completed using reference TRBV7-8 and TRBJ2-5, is GAGVSQSPRYKVAKRGQDVALRCDPISGHVSLFWYQQALGQGPEFLTYFQNEAQLDKSGLPSDRFFAERPEGSVSTLKIQRTQQEDSAVYLCASSRLAGTETQYFGPGTRLLVL.